Listed here are 9 T cell receptor beta chains from one sample, sequenced in a study of cytomegalovirus exposure and HLA in healthy donors. The PCR employed 60 Vbeta primers together with 13 Jbeta primers. Clones were sequenced by immunoSEQ multiplex PCR, and TCRdb holds only the in-frame ones, with some missing. Of some 150,000 clones listed, under 80% are singletons. The sample comprised PBMCs. Source of these receptors: a man aged 35 to 55 in good health and CMV-seronegative.

This clone was detected only a few times. The genes are TRBV5-1 and TRBJ2-2; D is possibly TRBD1 (5 bases). CDR3 length: 16 residues. Germline V gene data show CDR1 as SGHRS and CDR2 as YFSETQ. The V and J ends lost 4 bases and 6 bases respectively, with 19 bases between them. CDR3 coding DNA: TGCGCCAGCAGCCCCGTCGCTGGGGCAGTGGCCGGGGAGCTGTTTTTT. Protein sequence: CASSPVAGAVAGELFF. The full variable domain, completed using reference TRBV5-1 and TRBJ2-2, is KAGVTQTPRYLIKTRGQQVTLSCSPISGHRSVSWYQQTPGQGLQFLFEYFSETQRNKGNFPGRFSGRQFSNSRSEMNVSTLELGDSALYLCASSPVAGAVAGELFFGEGSRLTVL.

V is TRBV5-8 and J is TRBJ1-2; 9 nucleotides match TRBD1. Germline assignment: CDR1 SGHTS and CDR2 YDEGEE. The CDR3 consists of 16 residues. Trimming took 5 bases from V and 8 from J; bases not matched to a gene: 16. The DNA of the CDR3 is TGTGCCAGCAGTAGACTTACCGGGACAGGGCTCGGCGGCTACACCTTC. This codes for CASSRLTGTGLGGYTF.

The chain employs TRBV14 and TRBJ2-7; 8 nucleotides match TRBD1. Germline CDR1 SGHDN, CDR2 FVKESK. The CDR3 has 15 residues. The V gene end was trimmed by 1 base and the J gene end by 0 bases; junction bases not matched to a gene: 2. This CDR3 is CASSQGDRSSYEQYF. DNA of the CDR3: TGTGCCAGCAGCCAAGGGGACAGGAGCTCCTACGAGCAGTACTTC.

The chain is built from TRBV6-5 and TRBJ2-7; 9 bases match TRBD1. Unmatched junction bases numbered 1, after V lost 2 bases and J lost 5 bases. Germline V CDR1 and CDR2: MNHEY, SVGAGI. The CDR3 runs 13 residues. CDR3 loop: CASSYRQGDEQYF. CDR3 coding DNA: TGTGCCAGCAGTTACCGACAGGGGGACGAGCAGTACTTC.

The genes are TRBV5-4 and TRBJ2-2; 10 bases align to TRBD2. The CDR3 is 16 residues long. With 4 bases clipped from V and 5 bases from J, the junction kept 8 bases outside the gene matches. Germline V gene sequence: CDR1 SGHNT, CDR2 YYREEE (reference sequence). The CDR3 DNA reads TGTGCCAGCAGCGTGATAGCGGGGGGACCTACCGGGGAGCTGTTTTTT. Translation gives CASSVIAGGPTGELFF. Together with reference TRBV5-4 and TRBJ2-2, the CDR3 gives the full variable domain: ETGVTQSPTHLIKTRGQQVTLRCSSQSGHNTVSWYQQALGQGPQFIFQYYREEENGRGNFPPRFSGLQFPNYSSELNVNALELDDSALYLCASSVIAGGPTGELFFGEGSRLTVL.

This chain uses TRBV18 with TRBJ2-3, with TRBD1 matching 10 bases. CDR1 and CDR2 from the germline V gene are KGHSH and LQKENI. V dropped 5 bases and J dropped 1; count of bases not matched to a gene: 3. There are 15 residues in the CDR3. The CDR3: CASSGTGAGTDTQYF. As DNA, the CDR3 is TGTGCCAGCTCAGGGACAGGGGCCGGCACAGATACGCAGTATTTT.

J is TRBJ1-2 and V is TRBV7-2; no definite D call. Trimming stripped 1 base from V and 0 bases from J, with 6 bases between. The CDR3 runs 14 residues. Per the germline V gene, CDR1 is SGHTA and CDR2 is FQGNSA. The CDR3 loop reads CASSLGAANYGYTF. DNA for the CDR3: TGTGCCAGCAGCTTAGGAGCGGCTAACTATGGCTACACCTTC.

The J gene is TRBJ2-3, the V gene TRBV11-2; D gene uncertain. The CDR3 is made up of 13 amino acids. Trimming pared 4 bases from V and 2 bases from J, leaving 7 bases between. Germline loops: CDR1 SGHAT, CDR2 FQNNGV. CDR3 amino acids: CASSSLYTDTQYF. The DNA of the CDR3 is TGTGCCAGCAGCTCACTTTACACAGATACGCAGTATTTT.

This chain joins TRBV9 and TRBJ1-2; D is undetermined. Trimming removed 4 bases from V and 5 bases from J, with 15 bases in between. The CDR3 is made up of 14 amino acids. Germline CDR1 is SGDLS and CDR2 is YYNGEE. The CDR3 reads CASSSGSNLYGYTF. The CDR3 bases are TGTGCCAGCAGCAGCGGGTCTAACCTATATGGCTACACCTTC.